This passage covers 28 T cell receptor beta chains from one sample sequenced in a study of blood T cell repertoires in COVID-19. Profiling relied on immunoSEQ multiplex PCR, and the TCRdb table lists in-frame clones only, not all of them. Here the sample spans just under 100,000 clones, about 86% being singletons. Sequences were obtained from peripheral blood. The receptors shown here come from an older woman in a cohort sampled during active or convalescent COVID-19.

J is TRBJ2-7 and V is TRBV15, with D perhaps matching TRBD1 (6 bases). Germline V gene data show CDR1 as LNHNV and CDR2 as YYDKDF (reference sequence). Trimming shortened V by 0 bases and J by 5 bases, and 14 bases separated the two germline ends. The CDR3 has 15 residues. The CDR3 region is CATSRDRGRGNEQYF. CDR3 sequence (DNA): TGTGCCACCAGCAGAGATCGAGGCAGGGGAAACGAGCAGTACTTC.

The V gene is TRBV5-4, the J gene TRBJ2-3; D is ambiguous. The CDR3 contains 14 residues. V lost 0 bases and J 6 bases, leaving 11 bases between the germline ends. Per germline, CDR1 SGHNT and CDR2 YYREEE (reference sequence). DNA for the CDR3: TGTGCCAGCAGCTTGGCCCCGGTGTCGGATACGCAGTATTTT. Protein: CASSLAPVSDTQYF.

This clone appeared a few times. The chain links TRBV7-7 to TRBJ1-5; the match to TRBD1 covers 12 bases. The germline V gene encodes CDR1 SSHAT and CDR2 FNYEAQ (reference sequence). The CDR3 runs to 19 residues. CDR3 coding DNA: TGTGCTACCTCGACGACCGGGACAGGGGGCGCGAGGTTCAATCAGCCCCAGCATTTT. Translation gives CATSTTGTGGARFNQPQHF. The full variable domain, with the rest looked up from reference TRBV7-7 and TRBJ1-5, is GAGVSQSPRYKVTKRGQDVTLRCDPISSHATLYWYQQALGQGPEFLTYFNYEAQPDKSGLPSDRFSAERPEGSISTLTIQRTEQRDSAMYRCATSTTGTGGARFNQPQHFGDGTRLSIL.

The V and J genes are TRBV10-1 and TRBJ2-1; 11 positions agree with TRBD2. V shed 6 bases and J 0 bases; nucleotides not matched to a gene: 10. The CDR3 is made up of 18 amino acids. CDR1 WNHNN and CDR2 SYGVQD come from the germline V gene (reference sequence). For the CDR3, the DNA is TGCGCCAGCAGCCGACTAGCGGGGCACCTCAACTCCTACAATGAGCAGTTCTTC. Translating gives CASSRLAGHLNSYNEQFF.

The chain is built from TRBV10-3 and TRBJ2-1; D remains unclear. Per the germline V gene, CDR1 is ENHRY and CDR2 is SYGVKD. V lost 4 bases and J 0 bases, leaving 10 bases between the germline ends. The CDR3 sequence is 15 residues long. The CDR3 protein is CAISAEESSYNEQFF. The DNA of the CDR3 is TGTGCCATCAGTGCCGAGGAGAGCTCCTACAATGAGCAGTTCTTC.

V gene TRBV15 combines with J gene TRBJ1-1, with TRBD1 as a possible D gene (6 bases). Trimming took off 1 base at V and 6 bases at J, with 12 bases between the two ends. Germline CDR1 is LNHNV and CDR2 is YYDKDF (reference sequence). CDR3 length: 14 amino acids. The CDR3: CATSRASGAAEAFF. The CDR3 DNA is TGTGCCACCAGCAGAGCTTCAGGGGCCGCTGAAGCTTTCTTT.

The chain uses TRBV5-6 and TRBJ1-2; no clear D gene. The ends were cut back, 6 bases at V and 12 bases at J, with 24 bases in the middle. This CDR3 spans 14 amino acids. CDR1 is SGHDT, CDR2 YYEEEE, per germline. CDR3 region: CASIESGVRSLNTF. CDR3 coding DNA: TGTGCCAGCATCGAGTCAGGTGTTAGGTCTCTCAACACCTTC.

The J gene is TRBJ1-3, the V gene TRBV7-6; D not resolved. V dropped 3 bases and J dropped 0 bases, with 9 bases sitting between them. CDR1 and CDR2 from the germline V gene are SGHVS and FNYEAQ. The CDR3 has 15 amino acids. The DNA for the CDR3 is TGTGCCAGCAGCTTTTCAGGCGACTCTGGAAACACCATATATTTT. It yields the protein CASSFSGDSGNTIYF.

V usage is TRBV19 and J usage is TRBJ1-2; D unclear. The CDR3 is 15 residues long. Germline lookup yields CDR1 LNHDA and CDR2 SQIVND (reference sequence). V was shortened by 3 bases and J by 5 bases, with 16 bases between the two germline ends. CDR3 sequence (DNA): TGTGCCAGTAGTATGGTCCCCGGGGAATCTTATGGCTACACCTTC. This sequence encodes CASSMVPGESYGYTF.

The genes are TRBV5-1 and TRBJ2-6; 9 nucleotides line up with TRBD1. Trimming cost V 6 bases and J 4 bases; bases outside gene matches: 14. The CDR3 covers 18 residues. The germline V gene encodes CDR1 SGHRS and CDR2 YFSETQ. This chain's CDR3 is CASTLSTGGSGGANVLTF. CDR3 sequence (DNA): TGCGCCAGCACCCTGAGTACAGGGGGCTCGGGCGGGGCCAACGTCCTGACTTTC.

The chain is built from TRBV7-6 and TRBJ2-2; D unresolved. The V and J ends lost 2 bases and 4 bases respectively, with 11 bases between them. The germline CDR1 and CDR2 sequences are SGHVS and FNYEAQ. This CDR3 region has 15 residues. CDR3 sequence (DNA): TGTGCCAGCAGCTTAATCCCGCAGTTCACCGGGGAGCTGTTTTTT. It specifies CASSLIPQFTGELFF.

The CDR3 DNA follows: TGTGCCACCAGTGGCCCGGGACAGGGGTCATCGAACACCGGGGAGCTGTTTTTT. It yields the protein CATSGPGQGSSNTGELFF. The rearrangement joins TRBV24-1 to TRBJ2-2, with 10 bases aligning to TRBD1. V lost 5 bases, J lost 0 bases, and 8 bases stayed unmatched. From germline, CDR1 is KGHDR and CDR2 SFDVKD. This CDR3 is built from 18 residues.

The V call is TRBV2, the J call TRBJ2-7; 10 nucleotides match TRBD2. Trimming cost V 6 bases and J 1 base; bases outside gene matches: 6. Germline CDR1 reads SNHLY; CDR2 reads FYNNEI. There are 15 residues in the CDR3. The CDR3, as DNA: TGTGCCAGCAGAGCCTGGACTAGCGGTTCCTACGAGCAGTACTTC. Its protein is CASRAWTSGSYEQYF.

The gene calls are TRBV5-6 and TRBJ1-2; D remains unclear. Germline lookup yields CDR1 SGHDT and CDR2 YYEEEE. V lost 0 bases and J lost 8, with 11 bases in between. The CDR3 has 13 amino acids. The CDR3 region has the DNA TGTGCCAGCAGCTTGGAGGCGGTCCGGGGCTACACCTTC. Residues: CASSLEAVRGYTF.

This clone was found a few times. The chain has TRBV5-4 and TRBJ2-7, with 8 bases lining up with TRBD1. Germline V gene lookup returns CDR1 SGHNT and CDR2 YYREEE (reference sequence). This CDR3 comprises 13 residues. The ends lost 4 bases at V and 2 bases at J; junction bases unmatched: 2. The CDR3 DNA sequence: TGTGCCAGCAGCCAGGGACAGGCCTACGAGCAGTACTTC. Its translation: CASSQGQAYEQYF.

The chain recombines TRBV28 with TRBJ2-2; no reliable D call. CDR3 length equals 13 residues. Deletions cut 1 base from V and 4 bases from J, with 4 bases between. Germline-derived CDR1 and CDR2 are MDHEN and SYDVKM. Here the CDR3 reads CASSLSGTGELFF. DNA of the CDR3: TGTGCCAGCAGTTTATCGGGCACCGGGGAGCTGTTTTTT.

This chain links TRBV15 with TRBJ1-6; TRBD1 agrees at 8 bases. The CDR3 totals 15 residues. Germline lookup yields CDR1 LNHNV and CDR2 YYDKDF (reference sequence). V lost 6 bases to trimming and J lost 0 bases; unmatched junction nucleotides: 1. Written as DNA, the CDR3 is TGTGCCACCAGGACAGGGGACTCCTATAATTCACCCCTCCACTTT. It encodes CATRTGDSYNSPLHF.

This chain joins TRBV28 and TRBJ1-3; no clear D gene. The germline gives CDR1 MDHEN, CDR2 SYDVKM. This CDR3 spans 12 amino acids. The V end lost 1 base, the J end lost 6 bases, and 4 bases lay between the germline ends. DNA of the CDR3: TGTGCCAGCAGTTTATTCCAAAACACCATATATTTT. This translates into CASSLFQNTIYF.

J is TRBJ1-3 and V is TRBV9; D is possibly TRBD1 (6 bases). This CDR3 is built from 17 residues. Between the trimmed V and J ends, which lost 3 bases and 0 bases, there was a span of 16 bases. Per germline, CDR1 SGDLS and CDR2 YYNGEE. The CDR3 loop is CASSAQGGGNSGNTIYF. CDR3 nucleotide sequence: TGTGCCAGCAGCGCACAGGGTGGGGGAAACTCTGGAAACACCATATATTTT.

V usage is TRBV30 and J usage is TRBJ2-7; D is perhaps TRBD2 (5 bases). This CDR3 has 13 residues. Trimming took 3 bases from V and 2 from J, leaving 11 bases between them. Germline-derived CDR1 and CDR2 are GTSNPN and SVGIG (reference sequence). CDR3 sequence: CAWSGKRPYEQYF. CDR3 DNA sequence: TGTGCCTGGAGCGGGAAACGACCCTACGAGCAGTACTTC.

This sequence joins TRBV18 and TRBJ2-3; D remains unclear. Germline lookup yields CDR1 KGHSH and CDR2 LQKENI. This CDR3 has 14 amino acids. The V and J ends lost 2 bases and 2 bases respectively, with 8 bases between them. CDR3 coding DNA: TGTGCCAGCTCACCAATGAGAGTCACAGATACGCAGTATTTT. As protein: CASSPMRVTDTQYF. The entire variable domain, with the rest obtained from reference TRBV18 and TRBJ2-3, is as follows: NAGVMQNPRHLVRRRGQEARLRCSPMKGHSHVYWYRQLPEEGLKFMVYLQKENIIDESGMPKERFSAEFPKEGPSILRIQQVVRGDSAAYFCASSPMRVTDTQYFGPGTRLTVL.

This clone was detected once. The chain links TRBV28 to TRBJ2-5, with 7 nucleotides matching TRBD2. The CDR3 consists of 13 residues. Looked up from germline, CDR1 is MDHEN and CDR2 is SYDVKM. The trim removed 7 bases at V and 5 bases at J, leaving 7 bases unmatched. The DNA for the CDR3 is TGTGCCAGCATCACTAACGGGGGGGAGACCCAGTACTTC. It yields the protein CASITNGGETQYF.

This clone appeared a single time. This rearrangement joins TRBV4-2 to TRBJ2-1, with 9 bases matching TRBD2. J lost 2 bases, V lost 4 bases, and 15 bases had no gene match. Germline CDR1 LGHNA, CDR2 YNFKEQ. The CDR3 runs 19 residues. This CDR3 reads CASSPPGLAEETTYNEQFF. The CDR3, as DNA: TGTGCCAGCAGCCCTCCGGGACTAGCCGAAGAGACAACCTACAATGAGCAGTTCTTC.

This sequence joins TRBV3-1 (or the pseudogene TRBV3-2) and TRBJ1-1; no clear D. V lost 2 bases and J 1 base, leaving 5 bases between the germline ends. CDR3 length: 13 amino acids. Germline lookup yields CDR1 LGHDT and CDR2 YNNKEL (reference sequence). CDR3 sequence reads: CASSQTSNTEAFF. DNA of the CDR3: TGTGCCAGCAGCCAAACATCGAACACTGAAGCTTTCTTT.

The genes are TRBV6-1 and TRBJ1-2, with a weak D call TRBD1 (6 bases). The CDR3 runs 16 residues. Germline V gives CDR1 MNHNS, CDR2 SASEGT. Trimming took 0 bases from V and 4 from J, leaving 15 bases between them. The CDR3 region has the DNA TGTGCCAGCAGTGAAGCGCTCCTATCAGGGGCCTATGGCTACACCTTC. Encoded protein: CASSEALLSGAYGYTF.

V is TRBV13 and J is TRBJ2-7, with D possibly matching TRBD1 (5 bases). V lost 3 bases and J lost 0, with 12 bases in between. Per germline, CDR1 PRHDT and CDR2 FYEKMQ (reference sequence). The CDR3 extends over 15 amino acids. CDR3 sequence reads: CASSFRGRASYEQYF. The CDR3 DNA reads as TGTGCCAGCAGCTTTAGGGGCAGGGCCTCCTACGAGCAGTACTTC.

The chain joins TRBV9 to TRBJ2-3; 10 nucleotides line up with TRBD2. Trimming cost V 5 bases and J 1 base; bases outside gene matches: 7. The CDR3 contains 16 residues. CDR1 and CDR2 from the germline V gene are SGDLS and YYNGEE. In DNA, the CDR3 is TGTGCCAGCAGTGATTTAGCGGGAGGACGCACAGATACGCAGTATTTT. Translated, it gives CASSDLAGGRTDTQYF. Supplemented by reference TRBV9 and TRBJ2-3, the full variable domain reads DSGVTQTPKHLITATGQRVTLRCSPRSGDLSVYWYQQSLDQGLQFLIQYYNGEERAKGNILERFSAQQFPDLHSELNLSSLELGDSALYFCASSDLAGGRTDTQYFGPGTRLTVL.

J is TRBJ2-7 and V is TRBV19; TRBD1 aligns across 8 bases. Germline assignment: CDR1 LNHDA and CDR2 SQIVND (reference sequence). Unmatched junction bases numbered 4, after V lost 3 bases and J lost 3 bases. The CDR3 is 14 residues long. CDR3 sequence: CASSIGTGGYEQYF. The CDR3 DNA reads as TGTGCCAGTAGTATTGGTACAGGGGGCTACGAGCAGTACTTC.